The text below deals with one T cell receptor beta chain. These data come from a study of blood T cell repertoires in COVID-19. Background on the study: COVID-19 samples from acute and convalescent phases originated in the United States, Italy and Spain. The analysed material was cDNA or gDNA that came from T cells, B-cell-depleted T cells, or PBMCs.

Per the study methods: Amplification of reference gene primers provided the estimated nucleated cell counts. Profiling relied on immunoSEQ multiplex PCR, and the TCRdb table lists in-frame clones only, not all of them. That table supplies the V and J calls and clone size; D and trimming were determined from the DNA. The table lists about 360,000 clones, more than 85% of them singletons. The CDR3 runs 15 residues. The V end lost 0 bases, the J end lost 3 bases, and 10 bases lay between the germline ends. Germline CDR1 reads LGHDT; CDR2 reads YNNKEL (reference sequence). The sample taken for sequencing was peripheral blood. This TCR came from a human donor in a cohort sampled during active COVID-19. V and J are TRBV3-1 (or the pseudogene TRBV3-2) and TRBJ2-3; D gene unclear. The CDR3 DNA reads TGTGCCAGCAGCCAAGATTTGGAGATTACAGATACGCAGTATTTT. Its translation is CASSQDLEITDTQYF.